The 17 T cell receptor beta chains presented below share a single source sample, sequenced in a study of T cells after yellow fever vaccination. MiXCR, run by TCRdb on the 5' RACE reads, gives a single entry per CDR3 protein. The table lists around 360,000 distinct CDR3 sequences, around a tenth of them singletons. Sequences were derived from PBMCs, sampled on the day of the first yellow fever vaccination. The receptors originated from a man between 18 and 29 years old who received the YFV17D yellow fever vaccine.

The chain carries TRBV5-7 and TRBJ2-1; no clear D. TRBV5-7 is annotated as an ORF whose role is uncertain. The CDR3 sequence is 14 residues long. V was clipped by 8 bases and J by 5 bases, with 17 bases between them. The CDR3 loop reads CARGPGRRHNEQFF. The CDR3, as DNA: TGTGCCAGGGGCCCCGGGCGACGGCACAATGAGCAGTTCTTC.

The V gene is TRBV5-5, the J gene TRBJ2-7; D is possibly TRBD1 (5 bases). The germline CDR1 and CDR2 sequences are SGHKS and YYEKEE (reference sequence). The V end lost 1 base, the J end lost 5 bases, and 16 bases lay between the germline ends. This CDR3 region has 15 residues. CDR3 region: CASSLLFTRVHEQYF. The CDR3 DNA follows: TGTGCCAGCAGCTTGCTTTTTACCAGGGTCCACGAGCAGTACTTC.

The V call is TRBV19, the J call TRBJ2-1, with D hard to call. Germline CDR1 LNHDA, CDR2 SQIVND (reference sequence). The CDR3 loop spans 13 amino acids. V gave up 9 bases and J gave up 0 bases, with 9 bases separating them. For the CDR3, the DNA is TGTGCCAGGGCTATGAGCTCCTACAATGAGCAGTTCTTC. It encodes CARAMSSYNEQFF.

The chain links TRBV11-2 to TRBJ1-2; D is undetermined. Germline CDR1 is SGHAT and CDR2 is FQNNGV. The CDR3 sequence is 15 residues long. Trimming shortened V by 6 bases and J by 5 bases, and 19 bases separated the two germline ends. The CDR3, as DNA: TGTGCCAGCAGGGCTTTGGCGAGGATCTCGTATGGCTACACCTTC. Protein sequence: CASRALARISYGYTF.

The J gene is TRBJ1-6, the V gene TRBV28, with D maybe TRBD1 (5 bases). The ends were cut back, 4 bases at V and 11 bases at J, with 21 bases in the middle. Germline V CDR1 and CDR2: MDHEN, SYDVKM. The CDR3 is 16 amino acids. The CDR3 protein is CASSSHRGRPNPPLHF. For the CDR3, the DNA is TGTGCCAGCAGTTCCCATCGGGGGAGGCCGAATCCACCCCTCCACTTT. Full variable domain (rest looked up from reference TRBV28 and TRBJ1-6): DVKVTQSSRYLVKRTGEKVFLECVQDMDHENMFWYRQDPGLGLRLIYFSYDVKMKEKGDIPEGYSVSREKKERFSLILESASTNQTSMYLCASSSHRGRPNPPLHFGNGTRLTVT.

The chain combines TRBV28 with TRBJ2-7; D gene ambiguous. The CDR3 has 14 residues. V lost 5 bases to trimming and J lost 3 bases, with 14 bases between them. The V gene's germline CDR1 is MDHEN and CDR2 SYDVKM. The CDR3 loop reads CASSPADGNYEQYV. The CDR3 bases are TGTGCCAGCAGTCCCGCGGACGGAAACTACGAGCAGTACGTC.

This clonotype was seen a handful of times. The CDR3 nucleotides are TGCAGCGTTGAAACAACATCAGGGGCCTGGGAGACCCAGTACTTC. Translated, it gives CSVETTSGAWETQYF. J is TRBJ2-5 and V is TRBV29-1, with D tentatively TRBD1 (6 bases). Trimming cost V 2 bases and J 5 bases, with 18 bases left between them. Germline V gene lookup returns CDR1 SQVTM and CDR2 ANQGSEA. There are 15 residues in the CDR3.

The chain couples TRBV15 to TRBJ1-1; D unclear. The CDR3 contains 13 residues. Between the trimmed V and J ends, which lost 6 bases and 4 bases, there was a span of 12 bases. Looked up from germline, CDR1 is LNHNV and CDR2 is YYDKDF (reference sequence). Here the CDR3 DNA reads TGTGCCACCAGGCCGCGGCAGACCACTGAAGCTTTCTTT. Translated, it gives CATRPRQTTEAFF.

V usage is TRBV6-5 and J usage is TRBJ2-2, with 9 bases fitting TRBD2. The germline CDR1 and CDR2 sequences are MNHEY and SVGAGI. Unmatched junction bases numbered 6, after V lost 2 bases and J lost 5 bases. The CDR3 contains 16 residues. The CDR3, as DNA: TGTGCCAGCAGTTACCTTTACAGCGGGGGGACCGGGGAGCTGTTTTTT. Translation: CASSYLYSGGTGELFF.

This clonotype was counted only a few times. V gene TRBV20-1 combines with J gene TRBJ2-4; 7 positions match TRBD2. The CDR3 runs 14 residues. The V gene's germline CDR1 is DFQATT and CDR2 SNEGSKA (reference sequence). Trimming took 3 bases from V and 0 from J; bases not matched to a gene: 2. In DNA form, the CDR3 reads TGCAGTGCTAGTCGGGGGGTAGCCAAAAACATTCAGTACTTC. Translating gives CSASRGVAKNIQYF.

There are a few counts of this clonotype. V gene TRBV7-2 combines with J gene TRBJ1-5, with D possibly TRBD1 on 6 matching bases. The CDR3 is 17 residues long. Per germline, CDR1 SGHTA and CDR2 FQGNSA. V lost 5 bases, J lost 1 base, and 18 bases lay in between. This chain's CDR3 is CASSPQDSLGSNQPQHF. Here the CDR3 DNA reads TGTGCCAGCAGCCCCCAGGACAGTCTCGGGAGCAATCAGCCCCAGCATTTT.

This clonotype appeared a few times. V gene TRBV7-2 combines with J gene TRBJ2-3; the match to TRBD2 covers 7 bases. CDR1 is SGHTA, CDR2 FQGNSA, per germline. CDR3 length: 15 residues. Trimming removed 3 bases from V and 2 bases from J; junction bases left unmatched: 5. The CDR3 DNA reads TGTGCCAGCAGCTTTAGCGGGCGAACCACAGATACGCAGTATTTT. Its translation: CASSFSGRTTDTQYF. The full variable domain, its missing parts supplied by reference TRBV7-2 and TRBJ2-3, is GAGVSQSPSNKVTEKGKDVELRCDPISGHTALYWYRQSLGQGLEFLIYFQGNSAPDKSGLPSDRFSAERTGGSVSTLTIQRTQQEDSAVYLCASSFSGRTTDTQYFGPGTRLTVL.

V and J are TRBV10-3 and TRBJ2-7; TRBD1 agrees at 9 bases. The CDR3 consists of 14 residues. Germline loops: CDR1 ENHRY, CDR2 SYGVKD. The V segment lost 3 bases and the J segment 4 bases; nucleotides outside the gene matches: 4. The DNA of the CDR3 is TGTGCCATCAGTGAAGGGACAGGGTTATACGAGCAGTACGTC. It yields the protein CAISEGTGLYEQYV.

This clonotype was counted only a few times. The gene calls are TRBV7-3 and TRBJ2-1, with 7 bases fitting TRBD2. Germline-derived CDR1 and CDR2 are SGHTA and FQGTGA. This CDR3 is built from 14 residues. V lost 2 bases, J lost 9 bases, and 7 bases stayed unmatched. The CDR3 loop is CASSLGTTLGEQFF. The CDR3 DNA follows: TGTGCCAGCAGCTTAGGGACTACCTTGGGTGAGCAGTTCTTC.

In its sample, this clonotype was seen a few times. This rearrangement joins TRBV12-3 or TRBV12-4 to TRBJ2-7; no clear D. This CDR3 region has 14 residues. Trimming cost V 3 bases and J 0 bases, with 9 bases left between them. The CDR3 is CASSFSWASYEQYF. Here the CDR3 DNA reads TGTGCCAGCAGTTTTTCGTGGGCCTCCTACGAGCAGTACTTC.

The table lists this clonotype with many counts. The chain uses TRBV18 and TRBJ2-7; no reliable D call. Germline lookup yields CDR1 KGHSH and CDR2 LQKENI. This CDR3 contains 14 residues. Trimming pared 3 bases from V and 6 bases from J, leaving 15 bases between. CDR3 in amino acids: CASSPVPGPGEQYV. In DNA form, the CDR3 reads TGTGCCAGCTCACCCGTTCCCGGGCCGGGCGAGCAGTACGTC.

This clonotype turned up a few times. The chain has TRBV5-6 and TRBJ2-1, with TRBD1 matching over 10 bases. Germline CDR1 and CDR2: SGHDT and YYEEEE. V shed 4 bases, J shed 7 bases, and the junction held 5 bases outside the gene matches. The CDR3 has 14 residues. The CDR3 region is CASSAGTGVNEQFF. In nucleotides, the CDR3 is TGTGCCAGCAGCGCCGGGACAGGGGTGAATGAGCAGTTCTTC.